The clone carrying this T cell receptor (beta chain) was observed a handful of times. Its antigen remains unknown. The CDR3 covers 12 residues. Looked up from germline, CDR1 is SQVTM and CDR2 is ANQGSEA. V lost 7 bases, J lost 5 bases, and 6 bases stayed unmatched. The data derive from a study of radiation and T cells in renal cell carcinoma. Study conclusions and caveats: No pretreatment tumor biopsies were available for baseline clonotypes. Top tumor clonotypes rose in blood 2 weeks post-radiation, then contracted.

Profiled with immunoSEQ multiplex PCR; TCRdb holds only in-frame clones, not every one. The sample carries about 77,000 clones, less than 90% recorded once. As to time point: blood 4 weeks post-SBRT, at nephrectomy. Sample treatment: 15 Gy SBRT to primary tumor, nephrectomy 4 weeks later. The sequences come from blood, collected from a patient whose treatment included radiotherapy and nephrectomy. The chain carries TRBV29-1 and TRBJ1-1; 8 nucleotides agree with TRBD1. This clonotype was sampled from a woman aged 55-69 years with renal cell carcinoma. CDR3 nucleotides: TGCAGCGACTCAGGGGGCGCAACTGAAGCTTTCTTT. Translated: CSDSGGATEAFF.